The clone carrying this T cell receptor (beta chain) was seen at least ten times. This table comes from immunoSEQ multiplex PCR, and its TCRdb copy is limited to in-frame clones, with some not included. The sample yields 60,000 to 80,000 clones, roughly 84% seen once. The data were obtained in a study of blood T cell repertoires in COVID-19. Looking at the study overall: PBMCs, B-cell-depleted T cells, or T cells were the source of the cDNA or gDNA that made up the material.

CDR3 length: 12 amino acids. V lost 10 bases and J lost 3, with 9 bases in between. V usage is TRBV12-3 or TRBV12-4 and J usage is TRBJ2-2; tentatively, D is TRBD1 (6 bases). Sequenced: peripheral blood. This clonotype originated in a man aged 45 to 65 with active COVID-19. The CDR3, as DNA: TGTGCCACCAGGACAGACACCGGGGAGCTGTTTTTT. The encoded protein is CATRTDTGELFF.